This T cell receptor beta chain emerged from a study of T cells after posttransplantation cyclophosphamide. General study results and limits: Tissue-infiltrating T cells from skin or gut overlapped little with blood T cells.

To note about this clone: Its specificity is not known.

There are 18 residues in the CDR3. Control samples came 1 year after myeloablative marrow transplants with methotrexate plus calcineurin inhibitor. Assay: immunoSEQ multiplex PCR; the TCRdb copy retains only in-frame clones and omits some. The sample yields around 16,000 clones, 80% to 85% seen once. Sequencing used PBMCs, obtained 350 to 400 days after allogeneic stem cell transplant with calcineurin inhibitor and methotrexate. The chain has TRBV12-2 and TRBJ2-3; the table calls TRBD2, which could not be checked here. TRBV12-2 is recorded as a pseudogene. The receptor was derived from a male patient aged 18-30 years who received an allogeneic stem cell transplant from a related donor, was CMV-positive, and had no GVHD. The T cells may partly be graft donor cells. CDR3 in amino acids: CASRAPSPGTSGSNTQYF. CDR3 nucleotide sequence: TGTGCAAGTCGCGCACCCTCCCCCGGGACTAGCGGGAGCAATACGCAGTATTTT.